The rows below give T cell receptor beta chains drawn from one sample of a study of shared clonotypes between healthy human individuals. Clones were read by immunoSEQ multiplex PCR, and TCRdb kept only the in-frame ones, dropping some. The sample carries about 710,000 clones, 72% recorded once. The sample was memory CD4+ T cells sorted from blood. These receptors were obtained from a woman aged 25-40 years in good health. The CDR3 runs from the conserved cysteine through the conserved F or W. The D gene is left open where the match is weak. The size field is filled for only some rows; it gives once, few, many or a size class.

-	TRBV23-1	-	TRBJ2-3	CAARQSTDTQYF	TGCGCCGCCCGACAGTCCACAGATACGCAGTATTTT
-	TRBV5-4	-	TRBJ2-5	CASSLGSGAGETQYF	TGTGCCAGCAGCTTGGGGTCGGGGGCCGGAGAGACCCAGTACTTC
-	TRBV19	-	TRBJ1-2	CASTNSFSNNYGYTF	TGTGCCAGTACCAACAGCTTCAGTAACAACTATGGCTACACCTTC
-	TRBV5-5	-	TRBJ1-2	CASSLVQRQSYGYTF	TGTGCCAGCAGCTTGGTTCAGAGACAGTCCTATGGCTACACCTTC
many	TRBV18	TRBD2	TRBJ2-5	CASSRGLAGGETQYF	TGTGCCAGCTCCCGGGGACTAGCGGGAGGAGAGACCCAGTACTTC
-	TRBV12-5	-	TRBJ1-2	CASGQDRTRSGYTF	TGTGCTAGTGGTCAAGACAGAACTAGGTCTGGCTACACCTTC
-	TRBV5-4	-	TRBJ1-1	CASSLVVGSAEAFF	TGTGCCAGCAGCTTGGTGGTAGGGAGCGCTGAAGCTTTCTTT
-	TRBV9	-	TRBJ2-1	CASSSGNEQFF	TGTGCCAGCAGTTCAGGGAATGAGCAGTTCTTC
-	TRBV6-1	TRBD1	TRBJ1-4	CASSEGGGARTLWEKLFF	TGTGCCAGCAGTGAAGGAGGGGGCGCGAGAACGTTATGGGAAAAACTGTTTTTT
-	TRBV5-1	TRBD1	TRBJ1-2	CASGLQGARDGYTF	TGCGCCAGCGGCCTTCAGGGGGCGCGGGACGGCTACACCTTC
-	TRBV10-2	-	TRBJ2-7	CASSSCPLCGYEQYF	TGCGCCAGCAGTTCGTGCCCCCTCTGCGGCTACGAGCAGTACTTC
-	TRBV6-5	TRBD1	TRBJ1-2	CASSYKGGAYGYTF	TGTGCCAGCAGTTATAAAGGGGGCGCCTATGGCTACACCTTC
-	TRBV11-2	TRBD2	TRBJ2-1	CASKMNPGGNEQFF	TGTGCCAGCAAAATGAACCCGGGAGGCAATGAGCAGTTCTTC
-	TRBV19	TRBD1	TRBJ2-3	CASGGDRAEQGDTQYF	TGTGCCAGTGGCGGGGACAGGGCCGAGCAGGGCGATACGCAGTATTTT
-	TRBV5-1	-	TRBJ1-3	CASSLGSSGNTIYF	TGCGCCAGCAGCTTAGGAAGCTCTGGAAACACCATATATTTT
-	TRBV28	-	TRBJ1-2	CASSPFARGYGYTF	TGTGCCAGCAGTCCTTTCGCTAGGGGCTATGGCTACACCTTC
once	TRBV19	TRBD1	TRBJ1-2	CASSIDLRGTGSPLYTF	TGTGCCAGTAGTATAGACCTAAGGGGGACAGGGTCCCCACTCTACACCTTC
-	TRBV5-4	TRBD2	TRBJ2-2	CASRRGGGSDGELFF	TGTGCCAGCAGAAGGGGTGGCGGGAGTGACGGGGAGCTGTTTTTT
few	TRBV25-1	TRBD2	TRBJ2-5	CASSGSGLAVWDQETQYF	TGTGCCAGCAGTGGATCGGGACTAGCGGTTTGGGACCAAGAGACCCAGTACTTC
-	TRBV30	-	TRBJ2-2	CAWPGTRNTGELFF	TGTGCCTGGCCCGGGACACGAAACACCGGGGAGCTGTTTTTT
-	TRBV6-1	-	TRBJ1-1	CASSETENTEAFF	TGTGCCAGCAGTGAGACAGAAAACACTGAAGCTTTCTTT
few	TRBV19	TRBD2	TRBJ2-5	CASSFPGGVETQYF	TGTGCCAGTAGTTTTCCGGGAGGGGTCGAGACCCAGTACTTC
few	TRBV5-5	-	TRBJ1-5	CASSLGPLSNQPQHF	TGTGCCAGCAGCTTGGGGCCCTTGAGCAATCAGCCCCAGCATTTT
-	TRBV7-2	TRBD2	TRBJ2-2	CASKAGENTGELFF	TGTGCCAGCAAGGCGGGGGAGAACACCGGGGAGCTGTTTTTT
many	TRBV19	TRBD2	TRBJ2-3	CATRTSGSTDTQYF	TGTGCCACCCGGACTAGCGGAAGCACAGATACGCAGTATTTT
-	TRBV15	-	TRBJ2-1	CATSRDLSGGSNEQFF	TGTGCCACCAGCAGAGATCTGTCGGGCGGGTCGAATGAGCAGTTCTTC
-	TRBV18	-	TRBJ1-1	CASSPPNPGGTEAFF	TGTGCCAGCTCACCTCCGAACCCGGGTGGCACTGAAGCTTTCTTT
-	TRBV10-3	TRBD2	TRBJ2-5	CAISDSGTSGIETQYF	TGTGCCATCAGTGACTCCGGGACTAGCGGGATCGAGACCCAGTACTTC
-	TRBV30	-	TRBJ2-7	CAWSVPAGMSYEQYF	TGTGCCTGGAGTGTACCAGCAGGGATGTCCTACGAGCAGTACTTC
-	TRBV5-1	-	TRBJ2-3	CASSPLRADTQYF	TGCGCCAGCAGTCCTCTACGGGCAGATACGCAGTATTTT
-	TRBV6-5	-	TRBJ2-7	CASSTSLSLIYEQYF	TGTGCCAGCAGTACCAGCCTAAGTCTCATCTACGAGCAGTACTTC
-	TRBV19	-	TRBJ1-1	CASSIQPRNTEAFF	TGTGCCAGTAGTATACAGCCCCGAAACACTGAAGCTTTCTTT
-	TRBV29-1	-	TRBJ1-5	CSVVQGIRFNQPQHF	TGCAGCGTTGTACAGGGTATACGTTTCAATCAGCCCCAGCATTTT
-	TRBV19	-	TRBJ1-1	CASSMGGRRRTEAFF	TGTGCCAGTAGTATGGGCGGGAGACGACGGACTGAAGCTTTCTTT
-	TRBV7-2	TRBD1	TRBJ1-3	CASSRGGSSGNTIYF	TGTGCCAGCAGCCGAGGGGGCTCTTCAGGAAACACCATATATTTT
once	TRBV15	-	TRBJ2-7	CATSRGGGVTSYEQYF	TGTGCCACCAGCAGAGGGGGCGGGGTGACCTCCTACGAGCAGTACTTC
-	TRBV7-3	TRBD1	TRBJ2-7	CASSGQGSGEQYF	TGTGCCAGCAGCGGACAGGGTTCGGGTGAGCAGTACTTC
-	TRBV28	-	TRBJ1-5	CASSLSRIWGNQPQHF	TGTGCCAGCAGTTTAAGTCGGATTTGGGGCAATCAGCCCCAGCATTTT
-	TRBV28	TRBD2	TRBJ2-7	CASSLSSGVIYEQYF	TGTGCCAGCAGTTTATCTAGCGGGGTTATCTACGAGCAGTACTTC
many	TRBV7-9	TRBD1	TRBJ1-6	CASSSGQGFYNSPLHF	TGTGCCAGCAGCTCGGGACAGGGGTTCTATAATTCACCCCTCCACTTT
-	TRBV20-1	-	TRBJ1-1	CSARAYTEAFF	TGCAGTGCTAGGGCGTACACTGAAGCTTTCTTT